This record covers a single T cell receptor beta chain. Its antigen is unidentified. This sample is part of a study of T cell responses to AZD1222 COVID-19 vaccine. Points from the study as a whole: All repertoire sampling was performed exclusively after the peak T cell response. Across spike, vaccine-associated CD4 TCRs were found, dominant at 160-218 and 743-854. It should be noted that donors were predominantly white British and more often female, and clonal diversity was possibly underestimated.

Data came from immunoSEQ multiplex PCR; TCRdb stores just in-frame clones and leaves some out. The sample has 100,000 to 150,000 clones, about nine tenths seen once; the top ten hold about a fifth. The sequenced sample was peripheral blood, obtained on day 0 of AZD1222 vaccination. The TCR originated in an adult in good health.

CDR3 coding DNA: TGCGCCAGCAGCTTAGAACAGTCAAGCACCGAAGCTTTCTTT. Protein product: CASSLEQSSTEAFF. This chain links TRBV5-1 with TRBJ1-1; D gene unclear. V lost 2 bases to trimming and J lost 8 bases, with 16 bases between them. Per germline, CDR1 SGHRS and CDR2 YFSETQ. The CDR3 spans 14 residues.